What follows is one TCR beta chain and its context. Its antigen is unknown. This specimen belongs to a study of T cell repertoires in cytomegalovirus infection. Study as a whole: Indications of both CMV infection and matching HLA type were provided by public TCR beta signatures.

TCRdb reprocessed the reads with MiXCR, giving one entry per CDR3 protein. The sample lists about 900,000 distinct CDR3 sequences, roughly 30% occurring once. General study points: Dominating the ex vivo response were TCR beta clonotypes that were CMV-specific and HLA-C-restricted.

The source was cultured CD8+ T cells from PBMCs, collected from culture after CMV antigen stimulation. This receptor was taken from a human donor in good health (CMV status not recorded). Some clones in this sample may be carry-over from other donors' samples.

The CDR3 DNA is TGTGCCAGCAGTTACTCGAGTCTAGCGGGGGGTTCCTACGAGCAGTACGTC. It translates to CASSYSSLAGGSYEQYV. The rearrangement joins TRBV6-6 to TRBJ2-7; 11 nucleotides match TRBD2. This CDR3 contains 17 residues. CDR1 and CDR2 from the germline V gene are MNHNY and SVGAGI (reference sequence). V dropped 0 bases and J dropped 1; count of bases not matched to a gene: 5.